These 11 T cell receptor beta chains were all obtained from the same sample, sequenced in a study of blood T cell repertoires in COVID-19. Only in-frame clones appear in the TCRdb table, and some are missing; sequencing was by immunoSEQ multiplex PCR. The data contain 200,000 to 300,000 clones, about 89% of them singletons. The sequenced sample consisted of PBMCs or T cells enriched from blood (not recorded which). Every receptor here comes from a woman aged 18-35 years who had recovered from COVID-19.

The J gene is TRBJ2-1, the V gene TRBV4-1; D remains ambiguous. Trimming left V 0 bases short and J 3 bases short, with 9 bases between. CDR1 and CDR2 (germline): MGHRA, YSYEKL. This CDR3 is built from 15 residues. The CDR3: CASSQEPVGYNEQFF. CDR3 sequence (DNA): TGCGCCAGCAGCCAAGAGCCGGTCGGCTACAATGAGCAGTTCTTC.

This clone was seen a single time. The chain carries TRBV30 and TRBJ1-1, with a tentative D call TRBD1 (5 bases). The CDR3 is made up of 14 amino acids. Trimming shortened V by 1 base and J by 1 base, and 10 bases separated the two germline ends. Germline V lookup: CDR1 GTSNPN, CDR2 SVGIG (reference sequence). The DNA for the CDR3 is TGTGCCTGGAGTGACCAGGGAAGGAACACTGAAGCTTTCTTT. The encoded protein is CAWSDQGRNTEAFF.

This clone came up once. The chain links TRBV2 to TRBJ2-1, with D perhaps matching TRBD1 (5 bases). Germline V lookup: CDR1 SNHLY, CDR2 FYNNEI. V lost 7 bases and J 2 bases, leaving 12 bases between the germline ends. CDR3 size: 14 residues. CDR3 nucleotides: TGTGCCAGCATTATGACAGTTACCTACAATGAGCAGTTCTTC. Protein product: CASIMTVTYNEQFF.

The chain is built from TRBV5-1 and TRBJ1-2, with D possibly TRBD1 on 5 matching bases. The V and J ends lost 4 bases and 0 bases respectively, with 10 bases between them. CDR1 SGHRS and CDR2 YFSETQ come from the germline V gene. This CDR3 has 14 amino acids. CDR3 amino acids: CASSDSTANYGYTF. CDR3 sequence (DNA): TGCGCCAGCAGCGACTCGACAGCTAACTATGGCTACACCTTC.

The chain has TRBV10-3 and TRBJ1-1; D uncertain. V dropped 2 bases and J dropped 1 base, with 8 bases sitting between them. The CDR3 runs to 14 residues. Germline values: CDR1 ENHRY, CDR2 SYGVKD. The DNA for the CDR3 is TGTGCCATCAGTGAGGGCGGTAGGAACACTGAAGCTTTCTTT. Amino acids: CAISEGGRNTEAFF.

The chain links TRBV4-1 to TRBJ2-7, with D perhaps TRBD2 (6 bases). CDR1 MGHRA and CDR2 YSYEKL come from the germline V gene. V was clipped by 4 bases and J by 5 bases, with 15 bases between them. This CDR3 has 14 amino acids. CDR3 sequence (DNA): TGCGCCAGCAGCCTCATTGTGGGGGGTAACGAGCAGTACTTC. Translating gives CASSLIVGGNEQYF.

V gene TRBV6-5 combines with J gene TRBJ2-1, with TRBD1 as a possible D gene (5 bases). Germline loops: CDR1 MNHEY, CDR2 SVGAGI. This CDR3 is 12 amino acids long. Trimming stripped 6 bases from V and 13 bases from J, with 16 bases between. The CDR3: CASRETVGPQFF. DNA of the CDR3: TGTGCCAGCAGGGAGACCGTGGGGCCCCAGTTCTTC.

The chain has TRBV12-3 or TRBV12-4 and TRBJ2-5; TRBD2 matches at 9 bases. The ends lost 6 bases at V and 4 bases at J; junction bases unmatched: 3. The CDR3 runs to 13 residues. For the CDR3, the DNA is TGTGCCAGCAGCGGGACTAGCAGAGAGACCCAGTACTTC. This encodes CASSGTSRETQYF.

This sequence joins TRBV25-1 and TRBJ1-1; perhaps TRBD1 as D (5 bases). Germline assignment: CDR1 MGHDK and CDR2 SYGVNS. Trimming cost V 4 bases and J 10 bases, with 22 bases left between them. CDR3 length: 15 residues. This chain's CDR3 is CASSAFGRDTLGAFF. The CDR3 DNA reads TGTGCCAGCAGTGCATTCGGCAGGGATACGTTAGGAGCTTTCTTT.

V is TRBV30 and J is TRBJ2-7, with TRBD2 identical over 11 bases. In germline, CDR1 is GTSNPN, CDR2 SVGIG (reference sequence). The CDR3 length is 15 residues. V shed 5 bases and J 2 bases; nucleotides not matched to a gene: 8. CDR3 protein: CAWGGIAGGPYEQYF. CDR3 sequence (DNA): TGTGCCTGGGGGGGGATAGCGGGAGGGCCCTACGAGCAGTACTTC. Using reference TRBV30 and TRBJ2-7 for the parts outside the CDR3, the full variable domain is SQTIHQWPATLVQPVGSPLSLECTVEGTSNPNLYWYRQAAGRGLQLLFYSVGIGQISSEVPQNLSASRPQDRQFILSSKKLLLSDSGFYLCAWGGIAGGPYEQYFGPGTRLTVT.

V usage is TRBV3-1 (or the pseudogene TRBV3-2) and J usage is TRBJ2-7; D not certain. This CDR3 comprises 12 residues. V lost 1 base and J 4 bases, leaving 5 bases between the germline ends. Germline V CDR1 and CDR2: LGHDT, YNNKEL (reference sequence). The CDR3 bases are TGTGCCAGCAGCCAAGTACTATACGAGCAGTACTTC. Its translation is CASSQVLYEQYF.